This T cell receptor beta chain was sequenced for a study of breast tumors, draining lymph nodes, adjacent tissues. Study-level findings and limits: Tumor T cell lymph node origin was a supported hypothesis, not proven. Compared with lymph nodes, tumors were less diverse; compared with nontumor tissue, more. Luminal-like breast cancer showed significantly greater tumor-nontumor repertoire similarity than basal-like breast cancer did. Data fit most tumor T cells coming from lymph node, expanding in tumor.

Axillary draining lymph nodes of breast cancer patients supplied the node samples. The CDR3 totals 15 residues. V gave up 3 bases and J gave up 3 bases; unmatched junction bases: 0. Germline CDR1 DFQATT, CDR2 SNEGSKA (reference sequence). TCRdb fed the multiplex PCR reads into MiXCR, producing one record per CDR3 protein. The sample has roughly 110,000 distinct CDR3 sequences; roughly 33% are singletons. A word on this clonotype: Its cognate antigen is unknown.

This chain links TRBV20-1 with TRBJ2-1, with TRBD2 identical over 15 bases. Material: axillary lymph node tissue. This TCR derives from a female donor with breast cancer. Some clones in this sample may be carry-over from other donors' samples. CDR3 DNA: TGCAGTGCTAGGGGACTAGCGGGAGGCTACAATGAGCAGTTCTTC. It yields the protein CSARGLAGGYNEQFF.